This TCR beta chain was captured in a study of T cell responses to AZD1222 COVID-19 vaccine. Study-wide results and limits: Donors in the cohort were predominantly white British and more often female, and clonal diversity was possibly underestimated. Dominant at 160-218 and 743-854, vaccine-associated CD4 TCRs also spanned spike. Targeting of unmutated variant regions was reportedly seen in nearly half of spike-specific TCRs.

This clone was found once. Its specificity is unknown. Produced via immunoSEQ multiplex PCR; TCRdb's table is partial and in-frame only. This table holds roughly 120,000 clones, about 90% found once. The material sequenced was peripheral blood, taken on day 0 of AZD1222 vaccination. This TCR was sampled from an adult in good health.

CDR3 coding DNA: TGTGCCAGTAGTACCGGGGCTAGCCAGCCCCAGCATTTT. Its protein product is CASSTGASQPQHF. The rearrangement uses TRBV19 and TRBJ1-5; D perhaps matches TRBD1 (5 bases). Trimming removed 4 bases at V and 7 bases at J, with 11 bases between. Germline CDR1 reads LNHDA; CDR2 reads SQIVND (reference sequence). The CDR3 is 13 residues long.